This entry concerns a single T cell receptor (beta chain). Its antigen is not yet known. No base quality information exists; no much larger clone differs at one position. This sample is drawn from a study of blood T cell repertoires in COVID-19 (dated by TCRdb to between 2020 and 2021). As for the study more broadly: Samples covering the acute and convalescent phases of COVID-19 were provided by collaborators in the United States, Italy and Spain. A de-identified subject ID, COVID-19 status, age in years and sex were almost always included in the sample metadata. The material from the prospective study consisted of cDNA or gDNA derived from T cells, B-cell-depleted T cells, or PBMCs. Where available, HLA class I and class II types were obtained from metadata supplied by the sample provider rather than from assay-based typing. The samples were drawn from the first 160 participants of the ongoing ImmuneRACE study and from 1,200 or so subjects provided by 6 global collaborators. The repertoires were released in a freely available public database intended as a resource for research on the immune response to SARS-CoV-2. Subjects who had been exposed to COVID-19, were actively infected with it, or had recovered from it provided the deeply sampled blood TCRbeta repertoires that made up the dataset. The paper as a whole reports these results and caveats: The amount of clinical and demographic metadata varied by source and participant and was provided uncurated.

TCRbeta CDR3 regions were amplified from genomic DNA by means of the immunoSEQ Assay, a bias-controlled multiplex PCR. From the authors' description of their analysis: The number of nucleated cells in each sample was estimated from the amplification of reference gene primers within the assay. To quantify the absolute abundance of each unique TCRbeta CDR3 rearrangement, sequence reads were collapsed and filtered. For each sample, productive Simpson clonality was calculated as the square root of Simpson's diversity index over productive rearrangements. The table comes from immuneACCESS by way of TCRdb, which keeps in-frame sequences with V and J called. Part of the clones is missing from these tables; in studies checked, under half for an unresolved V gene and the rest for unknown reasons. Clone size and V and J calls were adopted from that table, with D and trimming inferred from the DNA. A total of about 370,000 clones appear in this sample, just under 90% of them only once. The top ten constitute less than 2% of the sample.

Participants in the prospective study were enrolled through a virtual design, were aged roughly 18 to 95 years, and lived in roughly 24 United States geographic areas. Cohort assignment in the prospective study relied on participant-reported clinical history from a screening survey and a study questionnaire. For ImmuneRACE Cohort 3, a participant was defined as recovered based on two consecutive negative NP/OP PCR tests, clearance by a healthcare professional, or resolution of symptoms. Mobile phlebotomists in the prospective study collected whole blood, serum and a nasopharyngeal or oropharyngeal swab from every participant. Participants in the prospective study had the option to provide additional blood draws and questionnaires over a roughly 2-month period. Before DNA extraction, prospective study blood samples were shipped either frozen or at room temperature. Trimming takes 2 bases off V and 2 bases off J; junction bases not matched to a gene: 9. CDR1 and CDR2, looked up from the germline V gene (reference sequence), are MNHEY and SMNVEV. The CDR3 runs 16 residues from the cysteine to the phenylalanine. Only the CDR3 DNA stays, 48 bases, in frame from base 1.

This TCR came from a woman aged 25 to 45 who had recovered from COVID-19. The rearranged chain carries TRBV27 and TRBJ2-7; 7 junctional bases match TRBD1. The sample consisted of PBMCs or T cells enriched from blood (not recorded which). The DNA reads as follows: TGTGCCAGCAGTTTACTACCCGGGACAGCTACCTACGAGCAGTACTTC. Its coded protein is CASSLLPGTATYEQYF.